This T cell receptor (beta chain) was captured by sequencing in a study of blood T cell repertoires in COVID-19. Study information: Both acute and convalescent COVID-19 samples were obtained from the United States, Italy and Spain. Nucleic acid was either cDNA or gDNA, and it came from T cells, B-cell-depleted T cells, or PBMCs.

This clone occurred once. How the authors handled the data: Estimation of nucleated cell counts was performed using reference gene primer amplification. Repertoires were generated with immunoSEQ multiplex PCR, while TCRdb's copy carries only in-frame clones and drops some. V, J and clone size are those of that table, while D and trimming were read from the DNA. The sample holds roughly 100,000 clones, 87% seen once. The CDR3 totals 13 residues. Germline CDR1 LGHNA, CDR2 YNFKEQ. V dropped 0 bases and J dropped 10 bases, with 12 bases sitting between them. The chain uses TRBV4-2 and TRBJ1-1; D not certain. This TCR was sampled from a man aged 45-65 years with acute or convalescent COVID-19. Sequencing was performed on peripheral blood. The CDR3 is CASSQESRTRAFF. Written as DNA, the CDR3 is TGTGCCAGCAGCCAAGAGTCCCGAACGAGAGCTTTCTTT.